Listed below are T cell receptor beta chains from one sample, sequenced in a study of T-cell reconstitution after alpha-beta-depleted transplantation in children. TCRdb itself ran the PCR reads through MiXCR, one entry per CDR3 protein. This table holds around 50,000 distinct CDR3 sequences, around 56% found once. The sample was peripheral blood, taken before TCRalphabeta/CD19-depleted stem cell transplant. The receptors derive from a boy younger than two with SCID, due to receive a stem cell transplant. Both conserved end residues are part of each CDR3. Each record gives: V gene, D gene, clone size, J gene, CDR3 DNA, CDR3 protein. A D gene is named only where the DNA matches it firmly. The size field is filled for only some rows; it gives once, few, many or a size class.

>TRBV20-1|-|few|TRBJ2-5
TGCAGTGCTAGGGAATTTTTCGCCCAAGAGACCCAGTACTTC
CSAREFFAQETQYF
>TRBV7-2|TRBD1|few|TRBJ2-5
TGTGCCAGCAGCCTACCCACAGGGGGCAAGGGGGAGACCCAGTACTTC
CASSLPTGGKGETQYF
>TRBV10-3|-|few|TRBJ1-6
TGTGCCACCCACCGATCCCGGGACGGCGATAATTCACCCCTCCACTTT
CATHRSRDGDNSPLHF
>TRBV7-2|-|-|TRBJ2-5
TGTGCCAGCAGCTTAGAGAGGGCAGGACTTGAAGAGACCCAGTACTTC
CASSLERAGLEETQYF
>TRBV27|-|-|TRBJ1-1
TGTGCCAGCAGTTTATCAGGTGGCACTGAAGCTTTCTTT
CASSLSGGTEAFF
>TRBV7-6|-|-|TRBJ1-2
TGTGCCAGCAGCCCAAGGGACGGTAACTATGGCTACACCTTC
CASSPRDGNYGYTF
>TRBV5-1|-|-|TRBJ1-1
TGCGCCAGCAGCCCGAGGGGACGGGAGACGAACACTGAAGCTTTCTTT
CASSPRGRETNTEAFF
>TRBV5-1|TRBD1|-|TRBJ2-2
TGCGCCAGCGGAAGGGACAGAAACACCGGGGAGCTGTTTTTT
CASGRDRNTGELFF
>TRBV5-1|TRBD2|-|TRBJ2-5
TGCGCCAGCAGCTTGACAGCGGGGGTCGCGCGGGAGACCCAGTACTTC
CASSLTAGVARETQYF
>TRBV28|-|-|TRBJ1-2
TGTGCCAGCAGTCCAAGGCCCAACTATGGCTACACCTTC
CASSPRPNYGYTF
>TRBV5-6|TRBD1|-|TRBJ1-3
TGTGCCAGCAGCTTCGGACAGGCCTATCATCTGGAAAACACCATATATTTT
CASSFGQAYHLENTIYF
>TRBV20-1|-|few|TRBJ2-7
TGCAGTGCTAGAGGGGGGGGCTGGGCCTCCTACGAGCAGTACTTC
CSARGGGWASYEQYF
>TRBV12-5|-|-|TRBJ2-3
TGTGCTAGTGGTTTGTTAACGAGCTTTGATACGCAGTATTTT
CASGLLTSFDTQYF
>TRBV7-9|TRBD1|-|TRBJ2-7
TGTGCCAGCAGCTATCCGGGACAGGCAGGCGAGCAGTACTTC
CASSYPGQAGEQYF
>TRBV28|-|-|TRBJ2-5
TGTGCCAGCAGTCTCACGAATCCACCGTGGACCCAGTACTTC
CASSLTNPPWTQYF
>TRBV7-9|-|few|TRBJ1-2
TGTGCCAGCAGCTCACAGGATTTCTATGGCTACACCTTC
CASSSQDFYGYTF
>TRBV4-1|-|few|TRBJ2-1
TGCGCCAGCAGCCAAGGATTGGGCTCCAATGAGCAGTTCTTC
CASSQGLGSNEQFF
>TRBV12-3/TRBV12-4|-|-|TRBJ1-4
TGTGCCAGCAGTTTATCCGGGTCCGGGAATGAAAAACTGTTTTTT
CASSLSGSGNEKLFF
>TRBV7-9|-|once|TRBJ2-2
TGTGCCAGCAGCAACTCCGGGACCGGGGAGCTGTTTTTT
CASSNSGTGELFF
>TRBV5-5|TRBD1|-|TRBJ1-5
TGTGCCAGCAGCTTCGACAGGGGAAATCAGCCCCAGCATTTT
CASSFDRGNQPQHF
>TRBV4-3|-|-|TRBJ1-2
TGCGCCAGCAGCCAAGATCAGGGGATTTCGAATGGCTACACCTTC
CASSQDQGISNGYTF
>TRBV28|-|-|TRBJ2-6
TGTGCCAGCCACACTGGGGCCAACGTCCTGACTTTC
CASHTGANVLTF
>TRBV11-2|-|-|TRBJ2-3
TGTGCCAGCAGCCAAAGCACAGATACGCAGTATTTT
CASSQSTDTQYF
>TRBV4-3|-|once|TRBJ2-1
TGCGCCAGCAGCCAAGAAATATCAGTTTACAATGAGCAGTTCTTC
CASSQEISVYNEQFF
>TRBV7-8|-|-|TRBJ1-2
TGTGCCAGCAGCTTCGGGAGCGAGGTCGGCTATGGCTACACCTTC
CASSFGSEVGYGYTF
>TRBV20-1|-|few|TRBJ1-1
TGCAGTGCTAGAGTCCGTGGCAGCGAAACTAGGGCTTTCTTT
CSARVRGSETRAFF
>TRBV7-8|-|-|TRBJ2-3
TGTGCCAGCAGCTTGACCTGGGGGGATACGCAGTATTTT
CASSLTWGDTQYF
>TRBV5-4|TRBD2|-|TRBJ2-1
TGTGCCAGCAGCCGGACCGGGACTACTGTCAATGAGCAGTTCTTC
CASSRTGTTVNEQFF
>TRBV4-3|-|-|TRBJ1-2
TGCGCCAGCAGCCAAGTCACACTTTCCAACTATGGCTACACCTTC
CASSQVTLSNYGYTF
>TRBV19|TRBD2|-|TRBJ2-1
TGTGCCAGTAGTATAGATCAGCGGGGGCCCTACAATGAGCAGTTCTTC
CASSIDQRGPYNEQFF
>TRBV7-9|TRBD1|-|TRBJ2-7
TGTGCCAGCAGCTCTACAGGGGGCTCCTCCTACGAGCAGTACTTC
CASSSTGGSSYEQYF
>TRBV20-1|TRBD1|few|TRBJ1-5
TGCAGTGCCAGCCAGGGGGTGGAAAATCAGCCCCAGCATTTT
CSASQGVENQPQHF
>TRBV2|-|-|TRBJ2-5
TGTGCCAGCACCGAGGGGGTTGGGAACCAAGAGACCCAGTACTTC
CASTEGVGNQETQYF
>TRBV4-3|-|-|TRBJ1-1
TGCGCCAGCAGCCAAGGATTCATGAACACTGAAGCTTTCTTT
CASSQGFMNTEAFF
>TRBV7-9|-|many|TRBJ1-3
TGTGCCAGCAGCTTACAGGGGATCGACACCATATATTTT
CASSLQGIDTIYF
>TRBV6-7|-|once|TRBJ1-1
TGTGCCAGCAGTTTCAGTTACACTGAAGCTTTCTTT
CASSFSYTEAFF
>TRBV20-1|TRBD1|-|TRBJ2-7
TGCAGTGCAGGGACAGGCTCCTACGAGCAGTACTTC
CSAGTGSYEQYF
>TRBV6-1|-|-|TRBJ1-1
TGTGCCAGCAGCCCCCGGGGAGTGGGGACTGAAGCTTTCTTT
CASSPRGVGTEAFF
>TRBV10-3|TRBD1|-|TRBJ2-7
TGTGCCATCCGGACAGGCTCCTACGAGCAGTACTTC
CAIRTGSYEQYF
>TRBV6-5|-|-|TRBJ1-2
TGTGCCAGCAGTTACTCAGCCGGATCTCAGGGGCCTGGCTACACCTTC
CASSYSAGSQGPGYTF
>TRBV29-1|-|few|TRBJ2-7
TGCAGCGTTGTCCAAAGGGTACGGACTACAGCGACCTACGAGCAGTACTTC
CSVVQRVRTTATYEQYF
>TRBV7-9|TRBD2|few|TRBJ2-3
TGTGCCAGCAGCTTAACAGGCGGAGCGGGGGTAGGAGATACGCAGTATTTT
CASSLTGGAGVGDTQYF
>TRBV20-1|-|-|TRBJ2-1
TGCAGTGCTTGGGGTGTGCGGGGTTCCGGCAGTGAGCAGTTCTTC
CSAWGVRGSGSEQFF
>TRBV20-1|TRBD2|few|TRBJ2-1
TGCAGTGCTAGAAGGGCCCTACTAGCGGGCCACAATGAGCAGTTCTTC
CSARRALLAGHNEQFF
>TRBV6-5|TRBD1|-|TRBJ2-2
TGTGCCAGCAGTTTCCTCCGGGACAGTAACACCGGGGAGCTGTTTTTT
CASSFLRDSNTGELFF
>TRBV6-2/TRBV6-3|-|many|TRBJ2-3
TGTGCCAGCAGTTACCTGGACTCTTCCACAGATACGCAGTATTTT
CASSYLDSSTDTQYF